These 21 T cell receptor beta chains were all obtained from the same sample, sequenced in a study of CD8 T cells in ankylosing spondylitis. Broader study findings: A TCR beta motif of about 8 highly homologous variants appeared characteristic of ankylosing spondylitis blood.

Each CDR3 protein gets one entry after TCRdb re-called the 5' RACE reads with MiXCR. The table has 220,000 or so distinct CDR3 sequences, 18% seen once; the top ten hold more than 40%. No cognate antigen is known for these TCRs. Sequencing input: blood, either unsorted or a sorted T cell fraction (not recorded which). These receptors originate from a male donor with ankylosing spondylitis.

This clonotype was seen a few times. This chain joins TRBV27 and TRBJ1-5; D is unclear. This CDR3 is built from 14 residues. In germline, CDR1 is MNHEY, CDR2 SMNVEV (reference sequence). V was shortened by 4 bases and J by 4 bases, with 11 bases between the two germline ends. The CDR3 here is CASSSTWGNQPQHF. In DNA, the CDR3 is TGTGCCAGCAGTTCCACTTGGGGAAATCAGCCCCAGCATTTT.

This rearrangement joins TRBV27 to TRBJ2-6, with 8 bases matching TRBD1. This CDR3 comprises 19 residues. Germline V gives CDR1 MNHEY, CDR2 SMNVEV (reference sequence). Trimming took 8 bases from V and 3 from J; bases not matched to a gene: 18. CDR3 coding DNA: TGTGCCAGCCGCTTGCCAGGGGGCTTTTTGGTTTGTGGGGCCAACGTCCTGACTTTC. This gives the protein CASRLPGGFLVCGANVLTF.

The CDR3 is CASSLRPGSGELFF. The CDR3 DNA reads TGTGCCAGCAGCTTACGGCCGGGCTCCGGGGAGCTGTTTTTT. The rearrangement joins TRBV7-8 to TRBJ2-2; the D is unclear. Germline assignment: CDR1 SGHVS and CDR2 FQNEAQ. This CDR3 spans 14 amino acids. V lost 2 bases and J lost 6, with 10 bases in between.

This clonotype was found a few times. The genes are TRBV6-5 and TRBJ2-3; TRBD1 might be the D (5 bases). CDR1 is MNHEY, CDR2 SVGAGI, per germline. There are 14 residues in the CDR3. V lost 2 bases and J 0 bases, leaving 6 bases between the germline ends. Written as DNA, the CDR3 is TGTGCCAGCAGTTACGGGGCGAGCACAGATACGCAGTATTTT. Protein product: CASSYGASTDTQYF.

This clonotype was seen repeatedly, ten times or more. CDR3 nucleotides: TGCAGCGTGAGGGCGGTCAGCTCCTACGAGCAGTACTTC. Protein product: CSVRAVSSYEQYF. The V gene is TRBV29-1, the J gene TRBJ2-7; D might be TRBD2 (5 bases). The germline V gene encodes CDR1 SQVTM and CDR2 ANQGSEA. CDR3 length: 13 residues. V was cut by 6 bases and J by 0 bases, with 12 bases left in between.

The V call is TRBV20-1, the J call TRBJ1-3, with D tentatively TRBD1 (6 bases). The CDR3 contains 14 residues. The V gene's germline CDR1 is DFQATT and CDR2 SNEGSKA (reference sequence). Deletions cut 1 base from V and 2 bases from J, with 9 bases between. In DNA form, the CDR3 reads TGCAGTGCTAGAGGGGGGCACGCTGGAAACACCATATATTTT. Amino acids: CSARGGHAGNTIYF.

The chain joins TRBV20-1 to TRBJ2-7, with D possibly matching TRBD2 (6 bases). The V gene lost 0 bases and the J gene lost 3 bases, with 18 bases spanning the gap. The CDR3 spans 16 residues. CDR1 and CDR2 from the germline V gene are DFQATT and SNEGSKA (reference sequence). The CDR3 sequence: CSARDMWSGLGYEQYF. The CDR3 DNA reads TGCAGTGCTAGAGATATGTGGAGCGGGCTAGGCTACGAGCAGTACTTC.

In this sample, this clonotype turned up a few times. The CDR3 protein is CASSPGQTPSYEQYF. In DNA form, the CDR3 reads TGTGCCAGCAGTCCGGGACAAACACCATCCTACGAGCAGTACTTC. V and J are TRBV6-1 and TRBJ2-7; the D gene is possibly TRBD1 (6 bases). The CDR3 spans 15 residues. In germline, CDR1 is MNHNS, CDR2 SASEGT. V lost 5 bases, J lost 1 base, and 15 bases lay in between.

In its sample, this clonotype was seen many times. The gene calls are TRBV29-1 and TRBJ2-3; D is ambiguous. V was clipped by 5 bases and J by 2 bases, with 2 bases between them. The CDR3 covers 10 residues. Germline V gene sequence: CDR1 SQVTM, CDR2 ANQGSEA. CDR3 loop: CSVTTDTQYF. Written as DNA, the CDR3 is TGCAGCGTTACCACAGATACGCAGTATTTT.

This clonotype occurred many times. This chain links TRBV27 with TRBJ1-1; a possible D gene is TRBD1 (5 bases). Between the trimmed V and J ends, which lost 0 bases and 1 base, there was a span of 9 bases. CDR1 and CDR2 (germline): MNHEY, SMNVEV (reference sequence). The CDR3 has 15 amino acids. The CDR3 spells CASSLSSGQNTEAFF. The CDR3 DNA follows: TGTGCCAGCAGTTTATCATCCGGACAGAACACTGAAGCTTTCTTT.

This clonotype was counted once. This chain joins TRBV2 and TRBJ2-2; TRBD1 or TRBD2 may be the D gene (5 bases each). Trimming removed 6 bases at V and 2 bases at J, with 16 bases between. The germline V gene has CDR1 SNHLY and CDR2 FYNNEI. CDR3 length: 16 residues. The CDR3, as DNA: TGTGCCAGCAGCCTTTCCGGGACGAGAAACACCGGGGAGCTGTTTTTT. This sequence encodes CASSLSGTRNTGELFF. Using reference TRBV2 and TRBJ2-2 for the parts outside the CDR3, the full variable domain is EPEVTQTPSHQVTQMGQEVILRCVPISNHLYFYWYRQILGQKVEFLVSFYNNEISEKSEIFDDQFSVERPDGSNFTLKIRSTKLEDSAMYFCASSLSGTRNTGELFFGEGSRLTVL.

The V call is TRBV7-9, the J call TRBJ2-1; 7 bases agree with TRBD2. CDR1 and CDR2 (germline): SEHNR, FQNEAQ (reference sequence). V shed 1 base, J shed 7 bases, and the junction held 10 bases outside the gene matches. The CDR3 runs 16 residues. The CDR3 coding sequence is TGTGCCAGCAGCTTAGTTGGCGGGAGAGGCTCGAATGAGCAGTTCTTC. Residues: CASSLVGGRGSNEQFF. The full variable domain, rest sourced from reference TRBV7-9 and TRBJ2-1, is DTGVSQNPRHKITKRGQNVTFRCDPISEHNRLYWYRQTLGQGPEFLTYFQNEAQLEKSRLLSDRFSAERPKGSFSTLEIQRTEQGDSAMYLCASSLVGGRGSNEQFFGPGTRLTVL.

The rearrangement joins TRBV5-1 to TRBJ2-1, with TRBD2 identical over 7 bases. Germline values: CDR1 SGHRS, CDR2 YFSETQ. This CDR3 comprises 16 residues. The ends lost 4 bases at V and 7 bases at J; junction bases unmatched: 14. The CDR3 reads CASSGDGAGVVNEQFF. CDR3 bases: TGCGCCAGCAGCGGGGACGGCGCGGGGGTGGTGAATGAGCAGTTCTTC.

The rearrangement uses TRBV5-5 and TRBJ2-5; possibly TRBD1 or TRBD2 for D (5 bases each). The germline V gene encodes CDR1 SGHKS and CDR2 YYEKEE (reference sequence). With 6 bases removed from V and 5 bases from J, the gap between germline ends came to 17 bases. This CDR3 region has 14 residues. CDR3 DNA: TGTGCCAGCATCCCGTTTGGGGGATGGGAGACCCAGTACTTC. Its protein product is CASIPFGGWETQYF.

Many counts were recorded for this clonotype. The chain carries TRBV20-1 and TRBJ2-7; D may be TRBD2 (6 bases). Germline CDR1 reads DFQATT; CDR2 reads SNEGSKA (reference sequence). Between the trimmed V and J ends, which lost 6 bases and 4 bases, there was a span of 22 bases. CDR3 length: 15 residues. The CDR3 sequence: CSAPGSWGVGYEQYF. CDR3 DNA: TGCAGTGCCCCGGGTAGCTGGGGGGTGGGATACGAGCAGTACTTC.

This clonotype was recorded a few times. This rearrangement joins TRBV14 to TRBJ2-2; D is possibly TRBD2 (6 bases). CDR3 size: 16 residues. V lost 1 base and J 4 bases, leaving 13 bases between the germline ends. CDR1 and CDR2 from the germline V gene are SGHDN and FVKESK. CDR3 in amino acids: CASSQVPGVATGELFF. Written as DNA, the CDR3 is TGTGCCAGCAGCCAAGTTCCGGGAGTGGCCACCGGGGAGCTGTTTTTT. Looking up the rest from reference TRBV14 and TRBJ2-2 gives the full variable domain: EAGVTQFPSHSVIEKGQTVTLRCDPISGHDNLYWYRRVMGKEIKFLLHFVKESKQDESGMPNNRFLAERTGGTYSTLKVQPAELEDSGVYFCASSQVPGVATGELFFGEGSRLTVL.

This clonotype has just a few counts. This chain links TRBV24-1 with TRBJ2-2, with unresolved D. Germline V gives CDR1 KGHDR, CDR2 SFDVKD. The CDR3 consists of 13 residues. V lost 3 bases and J 2 bases, leaving 3 bases between the germline ends. As DNA, the CDR3 is TGTGCCACCAGTGATGATAACACCGGGGAGCTGTTTTTT. Amino acid sequence: CATSDDNTGELFF.

In this sample, this clonotype turned up a few times. The V gene is TRBV6-5, the J gene TRBJ1-5; weak D call: TRBD1 (5 bases). The ends were cut back, 0 bases at V and 4 bases at J, with 10 bases in the middle. Germline assignment: CDR1 MNHEY and CDR2 SVGAGI. The CDR3 spans 15 residues. The DNA of the CDR3 is TGTGCCAGCAGTTACTCAGTCGGGGGGAATCAGCCCCAGCATTTT. It codes for CASSYSVGGNQPQHF.

In this sample, this clonotype turned up a few times. The V call is TRBV28, the J call TRBJ2-7; 8 bases are a match to TRBD1. V lost 5 bases to trimming and J lost 6 bases; unmatched junction nucleotides: 9. CDR3 size: 14 residues. CDR1 is MDHEN and CDR2 is SYDVKM in the germline V gene. The CDR3 nucleotides are TGTGCCAGCAGTGACAGGGGCGGATGGCCCGAGCAGTACTTC. It encodes CASSDRGGWPEQYF. Full variable domain (rest looked up from reference TRBV28 and TRBJ2-7): DVKVTQSSRYLVKRTGEKVFLECVQDMDHENMFWYRQDPGLGLRLIYFSYDVKMKEKGDIPEGYSVSREKKERFSLILESASTNQTSMYLCASSDRGGWPEQYFGPGTRLTVT.

The table lists this clonotype with a few counts. The V and J genes are TRBV30 and TRBJ1-2, with D perhaps matching TRBD1 (6 bases). Germline CDR1 reads GTSNPN; CDR2 reads SVGIG (reference sequence). Trimming removed 2 bases at V and 4 bases at J, with 23 bases between. There are 17 residues in the CDR3. The CDR3 DNA reads as TGTGCCTGGAGTCCACAGGGATCCTGGACAGCCTCCTATGGCTACACCTTC. Protein sequence: CAWSPQGSWTASYGYTF.

This clonotype was observed many times. The genes are TRBV4-1 and TRBJ2-1, with D unresolved. The germline V and J ends were trimmed by 1 base and 1 base, with 2 bases remaining between them. CDR3 size: 13 residues. CDR1 MGHRA and CDR2 YSYEKL come from the germline V gene. CDR3: CASSQASYNEQFF. The CDR3 nucleotides read TGCGCCAGCAGCCAAGCATCCTACAATGAGCAGTTCTTC.